This passage covers 18 T cell receptor beta chains from one sample sequenced in a study of cytomegalovirus exposure and HLA in healthy donors. TCRdb's table, derived via immunoSEQ multiplex PCR, lists solely in-frame clones and lacks some. The sample has approximately 200,000 clones, 80% to 85% seen once. The material sequenced was PBMCs. These receptors all stem from a woman aged 30 to 39 in good health and CMV-seronegative.

The chain uses TRBV10-3 and TRBJ2-7; TRBD1 matches at 7 bases. Looked up from germline, CDR1 is ENHRY and CDR2 is SYGVKD. This CDR3 has 14 residues. The ends lost 0 bases at V and 5 bases at J; junction bases unmatched: 4. The CDR3 bases are TGTGCCATCAGTGAGTCAGAGGGGGCCGACGAGCAGTACTTC. Translated: CAISESEGADEQYF.

The genes are TRBV29-1 and TRBJ2-3; D is perhaps TRBD2 (5 bases). Germline V gives CDR1 SQVTM, CDR2 ANQGSEA. This CDR3 has 12 residues. CDR3 sequence (DNA): TGCAGTGCTCTTACGGGGAGAGATACGCAGTATTTT. Its translation is CSALTGRDTQYF.

The chain is built from TRBV6-5 and TRBJ1-5, with a weak D call TRBD1 (5 bases). V lost 6 bases and J 7 bases, leaving 16 bases between the germline ends. This CDR3 has 14 residues. The germline gives CDR1 MNHEY, CDR2 SVGAGI. The CDR3 here is CASSWGRKGQPQHF. For the CDR3, the DNA is TGTGCCAGCAGCTGGGGCCGGAAAGGGCAGCCCCAGCATTTT.

V usage is TRBV9 and J usage is TRBJ2-1, with 7 bases aligning to TRBD1. The CDR3 covers 13 residues. Germline V gene lookup returns CDR1 SGDLS and CDR2 YYNGEE. Losses at the gene ends were 0 bases for V and 12 bases for J; bases not matched to a gene: 6. CDR3 loop: CASSVVTGSGQFF. In DNA form, the CDR3 reads TGTGCCAGCAGCGTAGTGACAGGGTCAGGGCAGTTCTTC. Drawing the rest from reference TRBV9 and TRBJ2-1, the complete variable domain is DSGVTQTPKHLITATGQRVTLRCSPRSGDLSVYWYQQSLDQGLQFLIQYYNGEERAKGNILERFSAQQFPDLHSELNLSSLELGDSALYFCASSVVTGSGQFFGPGTRLTVL.

The J gene is TRBJ1-1, the V gene TRBV5-1; 7 nucleotides agree with TRBD1. This CDR3 is 15 amino acids long. CDR1 SGHRS and CDR2 YFSETQ come from the germline V gene. Trimming removed 2 bases from V and 4 bases from J; junction bases left unmatched: 8. This CDR3 reads CASSLSPQGTTEAFF. CDR3 sequence (DNA): TGCGCCAGCAGCTTAAGCCCACAGGGGACCACTGAAGCTTTCTTT.

V is TRBV6-5 and J is TRBJ2-2; TRBD2 is a possible D gene (5 bases). V lost 5 bases and J lost 8, with 6 bases in between. The CDR3 contains 11 residues. CDR1 MNHEY and CDR2 SVGAGI come from the germline V gene. CDR3 sequence: CASSRRGELFF. DNA of the CDR3: TGTGCCAGCAGTAGGAGGGGGGAGCTGTTTTTT.

The chain combines TRBV7-3 with TRBJ2-7, with 11 bases fitting TRBD2. This CDR3 has 14 amino acids. With 3 bases clipped from V and 6 bases from J, the junction kept 4 bases outside the gene matches. The germline gives CDR1 SGHTA, CDR2 FQGTGA. The CDR3 reads CASSFSGGAGEQYF. The CDR3 nucleotides read TGTGCCAGCAGCTTTAGCGGGGGGGCCGGCGAGCAGTACTTC.

The V gene is TRBV28, the J gene TRBJ2-7; no clear D gene. The CDR3 has 14 amino acids. The V end was cut by 2 bases, the J end by 7 bases, with 15 bases between. In germline, CDR1 is MDHEN, CDR2 SYDVKM. CDR3 sequence reads: CASSLPSGLQEQYF. As DNA, the CDR3 is TGTGCCAGCAGTTTACCCTCCGGTTTGCAAGAGCAGTACTTC. Filled out from reference TRBV28 and TRBJ2-7, the complete variable domain reads DVKVTQSSRYLVKRTGEKVFLECVQDMDHENMFWYRQDPGLGLRLIYFSYDVKMKEKGDIPEGYSVSREKKERFSLILESASTNQTSMYLCASSLPSGLQEQYFGPGTRLTVT.

The chain uses TRBV9 and TRBJ2-3; possibly TRBD2 for D (6 bases). Germline V gives CDR1 SGDLS, CDR2 YYNGEE. The ends were cut back, 0 bases at V and 2 bases at J, with 7 bases in the middle. The CDR3 is made up of 14 amino acids. CDR3 sequence reads: CASSVAGVTDTQYF. The CDR3, as DNA: TGTGCCAGCAGCGTAGCGGGGGTCACAGATACGCAGTATTTT.

Comments on this clone: Other DNA sequences in the same sample also yield this CDR3. The J gene is TRBJ1-2, the V gene TRBV30; no reliable D call. Germline V gene lookup returns CDR1 GTSNPN and CDR2 SVGIG (reference sequence). V was trimmed by 2 bases and J by 1 base, leaving 8 bases between them. The CDR3 length is 13 residues. This CDR3 reads CAWSLGINYGYTF. The CDR3 bases are TGTGCCTGGAGTCTAGGTATTAACTATGGCTACACCTTC.

The rearrangement links TRBV25-1 to TRBJ1-1; no definite D call. CDR1 is MGHDK, CDR2 SYGVNS, per germline. The CDR3 has 12 residues. Trimming cost V 7 bases and J 0 bases, with 6 bases left between them. This chain's CDR3 is CASNTMNTEAFF. CDR3 sequence (DNA): TGTGCCAGCAACACCATGAACACTGAAGCTTTCTTT.

The J gene is TRBJ2-7, the V gene TRBV19; 8 nucleotides match TRBD1. This CDR3 comprises 14 residues. The V gene end was trimmed by 6 bases and the J gene end by 4 bases; junction bases not matched to a gene: 8. From germline, CDR1 is LNHDA and CDR2 SQIVND (reference sequence). CDR3 DNA: TGTGCCAGTAGCGGACAGGGAACTAGGTACGAGCAGTACTTC. It encodes CASSGQGTRYEQYF. Looking up the rest from reference TRBV19 and TRBJ2-7 gives the full variable domain: DGGITQSPKYLFRKEGQNVTLSCEQNLNHDAMYWYRQDPGQGLRLIYYSQIVNDFQKGDIAEGYSVSREKKESFPLTVTSAQKNPTAFYLCASSGQGTRYEQYFGPGTRLTVT.

The chain links TRBV5-1 to TRBJ1-5; weak D call: TRBD1 (6 bases). The CDR3 is made up of 15 amino acids. The ends were cut back, 8 bases at V and 3 bases at J, with 18 bases in the middle. From germline, CDR1 is SGHRS and CDR2 YFSETQ. The CDR3 nucleotides read TGCGCCAGTTTTCCCGGGGGGCGGGACAATCAGCCCCAGCATTTT. It specifies CASFPGGRDNQPQHF. Variable domain in full (rest from reference TRBV5-1 and TRBJ1-5): KAGVTQTPRYLIKTRGQQVTLSCSPISGHRSVSWYQQTPGQGLQFLFEYFSETQRNKGNFPGRFSGRQFSNSRSEMNVSTLELGDSALYLCASFPGGRDNQPQHFGDGTRLSIL.

V gene TRBV4-1 combines with J gene TRBJ2-3; possibly TRBD2 for D (6 bases). Germline CDR1 is MGHRA and CDR2 is YSYEKL. Trimming shortened V by 4 bases and J by 5 bases, and 16 bases separated the two germline ends. The CDR3 loop spans 15 amino acids. Here the CDR3 reads CASSPSSVERDTQYF. The CDR3 nucleotides read TGCGCCAGCAGCCCATCTAGCGTGGAAAGAGATACGCAGTATTTT.

For this clone: One junction end does not reproduce the germline sequence, and a read error may be involved. V is TRBV20-1 and J is TRBJ2-7; D is unclear. The CDR3 loop spans 8 amino acids. Germline V CDR1 and CDR2: DFQATT, SNEGSKA (reference sequence). CDR3: CSARGGRF. As DNA, the CDR3 is TGCAGTGCTAGAGGAGGCAGATTC.

The rearrangement links TRBV5-1 to TRBJ1-1; maybe TRBD1 (5 bases). The ends were cut back, 6 bases at V and 0 bases at J, with 6 bases in the middle. The CDR3 covers 12 residues. CDR1 and CDR2 from the germline V gene are SGHRS and YFSETQ. The CDR3 DNA reads as TGCGCCAGCACGGGGGTGAACACTGAAGCTTTCTTT. As protein: CASTGVNTEAFF. Filled out from reference TRBV5-1 and TRBJ1-1, the complete variable domain reads KAGVTQTPRYLIKTRGQQVTLSCSPISGHRSVSWYQQTPGQGLQFLFEYFSETQRNKGNFPGRFSGRQFSNSRSEMNVSTLELGDSALYLCASTGVNTEAFFGQGTRLTVV.

This CDR3 reads CASSIGQWNQPQHF. CDR3 bases: TGTGCCAGCAGTATAGGACAATGGAATCAGCCCCAGCATTTT. V gene TRBV2 combines with J gene TRBJ1-5, with D possibly being TRBD1 (5 bases). Trimming removed 5 bases from V and 4 bases from J, with 12 bases in between. This CDR3 contains 14 residues. Germline V CDR1 and CDR2: SNHLY, FYNNEI.

The chain employs TRBV5-1 and TRBJ1-1, with a possible D match to TRBD1 (6 bases). The V gene lost 4 bases and the J gene lost 1 base, with 8 bases spanning the gap. CDR3 length: 13 amino acids. Germline lookup yields CDR1 SGHRS and CDR2 YFSETQ. CDR3 in DNA: TGCGCCAGCAGCCAACAGGGGAACACTGAAGCTTTCTTT. Amino acid sequence: CASSQQGNTEAFF.